This T cell receptor beta chain was recorded in a study of blood T cells in healthy people across ages (dated by TCRdb to between 2014 and 2017). Regarding the study in general: In model experiments, template switching captured about one uniquely barcoded TCR beta cDNA molecule for every two T cells. The donors were split into four age groups: young (average 16 years), middle-aged (roughly 39), aged (over 55) and long-lived (approximately 80). Age-related changes in TCR beta repertoire diversity were measured in the study by deep sequencing normalized with unique cDNA molecular identifiers. To avoid experimental bias, donors of different ages were randomly spread across the sequencing lanes. Two additional independent replicas of 1 million unique cDNA reads from the same blood draw were analyzed for two donors (one aged 18 to 30 and one aged 80 or older). Overall results and qualifications from the work: Compared with the aged group, the long-lived group had more naive CD4+ T cells, fewer expanded clones and increased TCR diversity, a pattern suggesting age selection. There was a strong correlation between observed TCR beta diversity and the percentage of naive T cells measured by flow cytometry. As age increased, observed TCR beta diversity per million T cells dropped in a roughly linear way, and a significant reduction was already evident by age approximately 40. Because the CMV infection status of the donors was unknown, age-related changes in expanded clonotypes may potentially have been confounded. Estimates of total diversity based on one million sequenced T cells were considered lower bounds and underestimates. Because profiling used bulk unsorted PBMCs, naive and antigen-experienced compartments could not be compared conclusively.

As regards this clonotype: Its antigen is still unknown. This sequence may be a read error, since a much larger clone differs from it by one base.

Systemically healthy Caucasian individuals from Russia, some 38 in total and aged roughly 6 to 95 years, were included as donors. Each donor gave ten milliliters of peripheral blood, drawn into EDTA-treated Vacutainer tubes. Ficoll-Paque density-gradient centrifugation was used to isolate PBMCs, with at least 6 million obtained per sample. Total RNA was extracted from PBMCs with Trizol reagent, with at least 5 micrograms obtained per sample. For every donor, an aliquot of PBMCs went through flow cytometry to measure the percentages of naive CD45RAhigh/CD27high T cells. CDR3 length: 13 amino acids, cysteine to phenylalanine. The entry retains the CDR3 DNA only, 39 bases that are in frame from base 1. CDR1 DFQATT and CDR2 SNEGSKA were looked up in the germline V gene (reference sequence). Trimming removed 6 bases from V and 3 bases from J, leaving 15 bases between the germline ends. Libraries were prepared through 5' RACE. Instrument used: Illumina HiSeq 2500. The second PCR ran for about 6 to 12 cycles and used a J-beta primer mix along with a sample-barcoded 5' primer. A template-switch 5' adaptor carrying 12 random nucleotides introduced a unique molecular identifier onto each TCR beta cDNA molecule. Each sample yielded at least 2.5 million CDR3-containing paired-end reads. The Mint cDNA synthesis kit, primed by a TRBC-specific oligonucleotide, was used to synthesize first-strand cDNA from all RNA. Following uracil-DNA glycosylase treatment, all cDNA underwent a first 18-cycle PCR with the universal primers M1SS and BC2_uni_R. Per the original workflow: For normalization, 1 million high-quality reads, each with a distinct molecular identifier, were randomly selected from each sample. Instead of being binned into consensus sequences, reads with shared molecular identifiers were discarded. MiTCR, with a Q25 quality threshold and the strictest error-elimination algorithm, was used for CDR3 identification, clonotype clustering and error correction. A nonparametric unseen species model with Euler transformation was used to estimate lower-bound total TCR beta diversity. The public reads were reanalyzed by TCRdb: fastp trimming at Q25, MiXCR alignment, in-frame beta chains only. Identical CDR3 proteins give one entry, which carries the most common genes and DNA. What appears here as the V and J calls and clone size reflects TCRdb's work, not the paper's. This sample is represented by over 1.5 million distinct CDR3 sequences; roughly 49% of them were singletons. The top ten hold less than 2.5% of the sample.

Material for sequencing was blood. The receptor comes from a woman in her thirties or forties in good health. Recombination joined TRBV20-1 with TRBJ2-7; the D gene is perhaps TRBD1, on 5 matching bases. The CDR3 protein is CSAQGREDYEQYF. The base sequence is TGCAGTGCCCAGGGCAGGGAAGACTACGAGCAGTACTTC.